This TCR beta chain was sequenced for a study of T-cell reconstitution after alpha-beta-depleted transplantation in children. This clonotype was recorded many times. Unique molecular identifiers tagged the TCRbeta library. From the PCR reads, TCRdb called clonotypes with MiXCR, one entry per CDR3 protein. The data hold hundreds of thousands of distinct CDR3 sequences, with around 13% observed a single time. The source material was PBMCs, sampled before TCRalphabeta/CD19-depleted stem cell transplant. The TCR was taken from a girl aged 2 to 10 with congenital amegakaryocytic thrombocytopenia, due to receive a stem cell transplant.

The CDR3 nucleotides read TGCAGTGCTAGAGATCTTTTCCACGGGGATACGCAGTATTTT. Its translation: CSARDLFHGDTQYF. This chain links TRBV20-1 with TRBJ2-3; D not resolved. CDR1 is DFQATT and CDR2 is SNEGSKA in the germline V gene (reference sequence). The length of the CDR3 is 14 residues. Trimming took 0 bases from V and 6 from J, leaving 13 bases between them.